Presented here are 12 T cell receptor beta chains from one specimen sequenced in a study of blood T cells in healthy people across ages. PCR was performed a second time for 7 to 11 cycles using a sample-barcoded 5' primer and a J-beta primer mix. TCRdb re-called the 5' RACE reads through MiXCR, storing one row per CDR3 protein. The sample includes 600,000 to 650,000 distinct CDR3 sequences, roughly 58% of them seen just once. Sample: blood. The receptors were sampled from a man aged 55 to 70 in good health.

The chain carries TRBV10-3 and TRBJ2-4, with D possibly being TRBD1 (5 bases). TRBJ2-7 explains the end of the DNA better; the J call may be wrong. The CDR3 contains 14 residues. The germline V gene has CDR1 ENHRY and CDR2 SYGVKD. This CDR3 is CAISDQNRRDEQYF. The CDR3 DNA reads as TGTGCCATCAGTGACCAAAATCGCAGGGACGAGCAGTACTTC.

In DNA form, the CDR3 reads TGCAGCGTGGGGACAGGGAGTCCCGGGGAGCTGTTTTTT. As protein: CSVGTGSPGELFF. The gene calls are TRBV29-1 and TRBJ2-2, with 9 bases aligning to TRBD1. CDR3 size: 13 residues. Germline V CDR1 and CDR2: SQVTM, ANQGSEA. V lost 6 bases and J lost 6; bases outside the gene matches: 5.

This clonotype was picked up a small number of times. The chain is built from TRBV7-6 and TRBJ2-7; tentatively, D is TRBD1 or TRBD2 (7 bases each). The germline V gene has CDR1 SGHVS and CDR2 FNYEAQ. The CDR3 is made up of 16 amino acids. The V end lost 6 bases, the J end lost 2 bases, and 20 bases lay between the germline ends. The CDR3 DNA is TGTGCCAGCAGTAGACGTCCGGGGGGACAGACCTACGAGCAGTACTTC. This translates into CASSRRPGGQTYEQYF.

This clonotype was seen a handful of times. This chain connects TRBV18 to TRBJ2-1; tentatively, D is TRBD2 (5 bases). V lost 3 bases, J lost 2 bases, and 11 bases lay in between. In germline, CDR1 is KGHSH, CDR2 LQKENI. This CDR3 region has 15 residues. CDR3 coding DNA: TGTGCCAGCTCACCCCCGGGGTCCGCCTACAATGAGCAGTTCTTC. This translates into CASSPPGSAYNEQFF.

This clonotype was recorded a few times. The chain carries TRBV6-5 and TRBJ1-2; D is ambiguous. CDR3 length equals 12 residues. Between the trimmed V and J ends, which lost 2 bases and 4 bases, there was a span of 5 bases. The germline gives CDR1 MNHEY, CDR2 SVGAGI. In DNA form, the CDR3 reads TGTGCCAGCAGTTACCCGGGCTATGGCTACACCTTC. It yields the protein CASSYPGYGYTF.

The chain is built from TRBV4-2 and TRBJ2-1; 7 bases line up with TRBD1. The CDR3 has 18 amino acids. The J segment lost 8 bases and the V segment lost 0 bases, leaving 16 bases of the junction unmatched. Germline assignment: CDR1 LGHNA and CDR2 YNFKEQ. The chain's CDR3 is CASSQEHSRGYRGHEQFF. CDR3 in DNA: TGTGCCAGCAGCCAAGAACATAGCAGGGGGTACCGCGGCCATGAGCAGTTCTTC.

V usage is TRBV19 and J usage is TRBJ2-7; 8 bases map to TRBD1. The trim removed 6 bases at V and 2 bases at J, leaving 12 bases unmatched. Germline CDR1 reads LNHDA; CDR2 reads SQIVND (reference sequence). The CDR3 sequence is 16 residues long. CDR3 in DNA: TGTGCCAGTAGCATTGGGTCCGGACAGGGAACCTACGAGCAGTACTTC. It specifies CASSIGSGQGTYEQYF.

V usage is TRBV3-1 and J usage is TRBJ2-3; 7 bases line up with TRBD2. V dropped 1 base and J dropped 1; count of bases not matched to a gene: 5. This CDR3 comprises 16 residues. The V gene's germline CDR1 is LGHDT and CDR2 YNNKEL (reference sequence). The CDR3 coding sequence is TGTGCCAGCAGCCAAGGAAGCGGGGTACGCACAGATACGCAGTATTTT. Its translation: CASSQGSGVRTDTQYF.

The chain carries TRBV4-1 and TRBJ2-1; D perhaps matches TRBD2 (6 bases). CDR1 MGHRA and CDR2 YSYEKL come from the germline V gene. Trimming left V 1 base short and J 0 bases short, with 16 bases between. This CDR3 is built from 18 residues. For the CDR3, the DNA is TGCGCCAGCAGCCAAGTGATAGGACTACCGAGCTCCTACAATGAGCAGTTCTTC. It translates to CASSQVIGLPSSYNEQFF.

V and J are TRBV19 and TRBJ1-6; no firm D call. The CDR3 extends over 14 amino acids. The V gene lost 1 base and the J gene lost 7 bases, with 8 bases spanning the gap. Germline V gene lookup returns CDR1 LNHDA and CDR2 SQIVND (reference sequence). Here the CDR3 reads CASSIVASNSPLHF. CDR3 coding DNA: TGTGCCAGTAGTATAGTCGCTTCAAATTCACCCCTCCACTTT.

In its sample, this clonotype was seen a few times. The chain uses TRBV20-1 and TRBJ2-1; 7 nucleotides line up with TRBD1. With 6 bases clipped from V and 3 bases from J, the junction kept 5 bases outside the gene matches. CDR1 is DFQATT, CDR2 SNEGSKA, per germline (reference sequence). This CDR3 has 13 residues. For the CDR3, the DNA is TGCAGTGCAGCTGACAGGGTCTACAATGAGCAGTTCTTC. This sequence encodes CSAADRVYNEQFF.

This clonotype was observed a few times. V gene TRBV3-1 combines with J gene TRBJ2-1; D ambiguous. From germline, CDR1 is LGHDT and CDR2 YNNKEL (reference sequence). Trimming took off 0 bases at V and 0 bases at J, with 12 bases between the two ends. The CDR3 runs to 17 residues. The CDR3 region has the DNA TGTGCCAGCAGCCAAGATCTGTCGGTCACCTCCTACAATGAGCAGTTCTTC. Translated, it gives CASSQDLSVTSYNEQFF.